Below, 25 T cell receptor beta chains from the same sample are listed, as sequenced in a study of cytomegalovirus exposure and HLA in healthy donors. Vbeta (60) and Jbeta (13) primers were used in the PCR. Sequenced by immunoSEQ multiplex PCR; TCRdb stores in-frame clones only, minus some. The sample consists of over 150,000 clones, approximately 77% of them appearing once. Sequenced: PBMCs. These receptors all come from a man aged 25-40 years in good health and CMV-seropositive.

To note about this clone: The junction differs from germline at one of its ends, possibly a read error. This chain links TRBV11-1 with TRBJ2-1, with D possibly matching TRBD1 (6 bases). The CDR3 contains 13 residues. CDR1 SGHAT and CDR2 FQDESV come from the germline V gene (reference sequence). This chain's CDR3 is CASSGQSSNEQFF. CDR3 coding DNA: TGTGCCAGCAGTGGACAGTCCTCCAATGAGCAGTTCTTC.

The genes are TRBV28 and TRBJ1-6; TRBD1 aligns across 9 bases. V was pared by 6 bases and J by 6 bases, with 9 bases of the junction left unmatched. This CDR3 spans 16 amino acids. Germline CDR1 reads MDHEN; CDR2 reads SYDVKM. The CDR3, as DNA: TGTGCCAGCAGGTCCTCACAGGGGGCGCTTAATTCACCCCTCCACTTT. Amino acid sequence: CASRSSQGALNSPLHF. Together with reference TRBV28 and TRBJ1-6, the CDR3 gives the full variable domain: DVKVTQSSRYLVKRTGEKVFLECVQDMDHENMFWYRQDPGLGLRLIYFSYDVKMKEKGDIPEGYSVSREKKERFSLILESASTNQTSMYLCASRSSQGALNSPLHFGNGTRLTVT.

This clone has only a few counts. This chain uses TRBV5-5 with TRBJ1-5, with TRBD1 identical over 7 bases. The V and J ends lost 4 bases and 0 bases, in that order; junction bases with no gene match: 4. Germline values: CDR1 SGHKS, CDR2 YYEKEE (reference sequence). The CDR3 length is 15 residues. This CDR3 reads CASSPRDSSNQPQHF. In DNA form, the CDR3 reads TGTGCCAGCAGCCCCCGGGACAGTAGCAATCAGCCCCAGCATTTT.

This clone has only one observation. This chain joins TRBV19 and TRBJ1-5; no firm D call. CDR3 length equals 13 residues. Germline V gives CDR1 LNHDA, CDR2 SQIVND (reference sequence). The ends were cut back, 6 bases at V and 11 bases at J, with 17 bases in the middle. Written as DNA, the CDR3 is TGTGCCAGTAGCCCGGTTCCGAAGAATTCCCAGCATTTT. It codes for CASSPVPKNSQHF.

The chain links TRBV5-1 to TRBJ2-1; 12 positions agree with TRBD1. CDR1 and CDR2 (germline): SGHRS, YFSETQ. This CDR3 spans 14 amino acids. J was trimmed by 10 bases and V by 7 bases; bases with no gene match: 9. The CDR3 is CASSGTGGIREQFF. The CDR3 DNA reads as TGCGCCAGCTCGGGGACAGGGGGCATACGGGAGCAGTTCTTC.

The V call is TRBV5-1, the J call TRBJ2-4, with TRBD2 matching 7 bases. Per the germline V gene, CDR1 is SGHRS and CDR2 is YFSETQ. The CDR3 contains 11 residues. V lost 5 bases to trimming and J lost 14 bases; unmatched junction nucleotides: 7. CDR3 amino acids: CASRSGGYEYF. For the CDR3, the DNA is TGCGCCAGCAGGTCCGGGGGGTACGAGTACTTC.

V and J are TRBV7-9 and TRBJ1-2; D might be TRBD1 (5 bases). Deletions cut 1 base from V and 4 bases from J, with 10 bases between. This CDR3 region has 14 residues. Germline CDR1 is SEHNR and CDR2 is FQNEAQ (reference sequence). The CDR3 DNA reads TGTGCCAGCAGCTTAGGGGGACTGAGCTATGGCTACACCTTC. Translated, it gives CASSLGGLSYGYTF.

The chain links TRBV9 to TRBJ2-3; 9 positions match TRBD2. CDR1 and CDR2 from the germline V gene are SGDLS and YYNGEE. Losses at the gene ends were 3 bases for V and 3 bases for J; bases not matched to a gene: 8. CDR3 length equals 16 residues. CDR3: CASSDGPGLATDTQYF. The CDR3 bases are TGTGCCAGCAGCGATGGCCCGGGACTAGCAACAGATACGCAGTATTTT.

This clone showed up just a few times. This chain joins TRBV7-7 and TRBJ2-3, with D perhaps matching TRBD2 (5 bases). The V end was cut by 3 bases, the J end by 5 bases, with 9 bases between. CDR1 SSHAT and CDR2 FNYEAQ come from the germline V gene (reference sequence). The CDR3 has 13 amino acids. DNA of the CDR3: TGTGCCAGCAGCTTTTCGGGGAAAGATACGCAGTATTTT. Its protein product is CASSFSGKDTQYF.

The DNA for the CDR3 is TGTGCCAGCACCGATAGCTCCTACAATGAGCAGTTCTTC. Encoded protein: CASTDSSYNEQFF. The chain carries TRBV2 and TRBJ2-1; D remains unclear. Deletions cut 7 bases from V and 0 bases from J, with 7 bases between. The V gene's germline CDR1 is SNHLY and CDR2 FYNNEI. The CDR3 is made up of 13 amino acids.

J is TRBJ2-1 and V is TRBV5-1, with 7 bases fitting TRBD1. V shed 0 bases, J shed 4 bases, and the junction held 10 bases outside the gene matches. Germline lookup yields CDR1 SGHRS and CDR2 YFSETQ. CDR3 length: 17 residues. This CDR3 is CASSLGGTGTAYNEQFF. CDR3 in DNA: TGCGCCAGCAGCTTGGGGGGCACCGGGACAGCTTACAATGAGCAGTTCTTC.

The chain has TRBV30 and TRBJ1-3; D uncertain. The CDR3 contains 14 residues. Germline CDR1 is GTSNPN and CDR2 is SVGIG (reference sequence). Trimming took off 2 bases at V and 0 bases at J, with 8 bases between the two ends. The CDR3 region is CAWSRVSSGNTIYF. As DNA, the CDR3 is TGTGCCTGGAGTCGGGTCTCCTCTGGAAACACCATATATTTT. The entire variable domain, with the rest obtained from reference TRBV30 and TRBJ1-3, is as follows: SQTIHQWPATLVQPVGSPLSLECTVEGTSNPNLYWYRQAAGRGLQLLFYSVGIGQISSEVPQNLSASRPQDRQFILSSKKLLLSDSGFYLCAWSRVSSGNTIYFGEGSWLTVV.

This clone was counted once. CDR3 protein: CASSQANQPQHF. CDR3 DNA sequence: TGTGCCAGCAGCCAAGCAAATCAGCCCCAGCATTTT. The J gene is TRBJ1-5, the V gene TRBV11-2; D gene ambiguous. Germline V gene sequence: CDR1 SGHAT, CDR2 FQNNGV. CDR3 size: 12 residues. V lost 5 bases and J 4 bases, leaving 6 bases between the germline ends. Variable domain in full (rest from reference TRBV11-2 and TRBJ1-5): EAGVAQSPRYKIIEKRQSVAFWCNPISGHATLYWYQQILGQGPKLLIQFQNNGVVDDSQLPKDRFSAERLKGVDSTLKIQPAKLEDSAVYLCASSQANQPQHFGDGTRLSIL.

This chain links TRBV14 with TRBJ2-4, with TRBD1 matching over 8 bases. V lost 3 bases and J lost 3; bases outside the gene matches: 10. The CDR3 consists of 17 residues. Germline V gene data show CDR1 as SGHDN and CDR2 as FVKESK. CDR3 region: CASSQDRVARGKNIQYF. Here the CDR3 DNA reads TGTGCCAGCAGCCAGGACAGGGTGGCCCGGGGCAAAAACATTCAGTACTTC.

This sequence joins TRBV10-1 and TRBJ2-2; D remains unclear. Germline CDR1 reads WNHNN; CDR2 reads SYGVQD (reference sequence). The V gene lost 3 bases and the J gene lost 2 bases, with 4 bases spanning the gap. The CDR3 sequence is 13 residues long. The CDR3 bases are TGCGCCAGCAGTGACAGTAACACCGGGGAGCTGTTTTTT. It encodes CASSDSNTGELFF.

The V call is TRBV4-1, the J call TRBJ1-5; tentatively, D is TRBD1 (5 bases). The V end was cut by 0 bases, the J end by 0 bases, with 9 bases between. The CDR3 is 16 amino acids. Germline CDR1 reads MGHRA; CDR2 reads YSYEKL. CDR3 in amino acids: CASSQDRQISNQPQHF. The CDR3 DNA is TGCGCCAGCAGCCAAGATCGACAGATTAGCAATCAGCCCCAGCATTTT.

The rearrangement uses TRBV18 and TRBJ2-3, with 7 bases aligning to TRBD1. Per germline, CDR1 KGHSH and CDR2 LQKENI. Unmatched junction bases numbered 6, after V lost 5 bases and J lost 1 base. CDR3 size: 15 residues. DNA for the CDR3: TGTGCCAGCTCAGCAACAGGGGTGGGCACAGATACGCAGTATTTT. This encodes CASSATGVGTDTQYF.

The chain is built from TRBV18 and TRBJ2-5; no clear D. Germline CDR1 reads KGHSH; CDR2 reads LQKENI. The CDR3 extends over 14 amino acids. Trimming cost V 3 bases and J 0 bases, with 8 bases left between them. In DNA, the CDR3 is TGTGCCAGCTCACCTCGTGACAACCAAGAGACCCAGTACTTC. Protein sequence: CASSPRDNQETQYF.

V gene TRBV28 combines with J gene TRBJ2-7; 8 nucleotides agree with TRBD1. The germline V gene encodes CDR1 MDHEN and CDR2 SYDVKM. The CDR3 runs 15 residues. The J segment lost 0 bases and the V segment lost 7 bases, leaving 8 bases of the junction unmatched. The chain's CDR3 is CASNLWDRSSYEQYF. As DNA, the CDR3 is TGTGCCAGCAATCTTTGGGACAGGAGCTCCTACGAGCAGTACTTC. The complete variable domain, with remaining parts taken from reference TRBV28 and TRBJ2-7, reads DVKVTQSSRYLVKRTGEKVFLECVQDMDHENMFWYRQDPGLGLRLIYFSYDVKMKEKGDIPEGYSVSREKKERFSLILESASTNQTSMYLCASNLWDRSSYEQYFGPGTRLTVT.

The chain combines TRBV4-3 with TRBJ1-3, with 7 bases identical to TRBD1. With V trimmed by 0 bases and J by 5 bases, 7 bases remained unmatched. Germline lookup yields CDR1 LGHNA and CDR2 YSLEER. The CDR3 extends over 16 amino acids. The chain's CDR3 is CASSQDPDRRRNTIYF. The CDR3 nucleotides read TGCGCCAGCAGCCAAGATCCGGACAGGAGAAGAAACACCATATATTTT.

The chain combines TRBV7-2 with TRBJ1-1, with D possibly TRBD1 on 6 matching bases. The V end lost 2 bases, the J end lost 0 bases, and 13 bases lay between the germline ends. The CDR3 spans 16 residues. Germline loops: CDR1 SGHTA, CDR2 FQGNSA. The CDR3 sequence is CASSLTPGVMNTEAFF. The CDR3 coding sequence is TGTGCCAGCAGCTTAACCCCAGGGGTCATGAACACTGAAGCTTTCTTT.

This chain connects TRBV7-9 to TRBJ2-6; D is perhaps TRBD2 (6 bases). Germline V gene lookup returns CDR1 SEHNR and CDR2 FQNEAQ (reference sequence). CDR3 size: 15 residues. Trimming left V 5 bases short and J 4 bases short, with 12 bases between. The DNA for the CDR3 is TGTGCCAGCAGCAGCGGGCCCCTGGGGGCCAACGTCCTGACTTTC. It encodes CASSSGPLGANVLTF.

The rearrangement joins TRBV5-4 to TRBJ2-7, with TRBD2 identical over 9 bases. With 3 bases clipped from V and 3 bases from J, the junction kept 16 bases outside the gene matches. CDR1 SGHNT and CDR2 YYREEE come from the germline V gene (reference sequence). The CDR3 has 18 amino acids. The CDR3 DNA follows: TGTGCCAGCAGCTCCCCCATGGGCGGGGGGGCCGAAGTCTACGAGCAGTACTTC. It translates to CASSSPMGGGAEVYEQYF.

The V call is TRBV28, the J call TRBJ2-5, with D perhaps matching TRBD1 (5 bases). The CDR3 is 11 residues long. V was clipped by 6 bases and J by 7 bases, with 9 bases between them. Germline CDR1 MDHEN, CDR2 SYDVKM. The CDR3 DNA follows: TGTGCCAGCAGCTTGCAGGGGACCCAGTACTTC. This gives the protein CASSLQGTQYF. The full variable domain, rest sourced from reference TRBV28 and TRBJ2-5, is DVKVTQSSRYLVKRTGEKVFLECVQDMDHENMFWYRQDPGLGLRLIYFSYDVKMKEKGDIPEGYSVSREKKERFSLILESASTNQTSMYLCASSLQGTQYFGPGTRLLVL.

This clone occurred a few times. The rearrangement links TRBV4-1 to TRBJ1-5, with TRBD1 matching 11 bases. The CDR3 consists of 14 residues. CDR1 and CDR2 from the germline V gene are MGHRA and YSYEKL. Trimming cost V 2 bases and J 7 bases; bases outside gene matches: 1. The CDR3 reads CASSQRDRGQPQHF. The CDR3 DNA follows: TGCGCCAGCAGCCAAAGGGACAGGGGGCAGCCCCAGCATTTT.